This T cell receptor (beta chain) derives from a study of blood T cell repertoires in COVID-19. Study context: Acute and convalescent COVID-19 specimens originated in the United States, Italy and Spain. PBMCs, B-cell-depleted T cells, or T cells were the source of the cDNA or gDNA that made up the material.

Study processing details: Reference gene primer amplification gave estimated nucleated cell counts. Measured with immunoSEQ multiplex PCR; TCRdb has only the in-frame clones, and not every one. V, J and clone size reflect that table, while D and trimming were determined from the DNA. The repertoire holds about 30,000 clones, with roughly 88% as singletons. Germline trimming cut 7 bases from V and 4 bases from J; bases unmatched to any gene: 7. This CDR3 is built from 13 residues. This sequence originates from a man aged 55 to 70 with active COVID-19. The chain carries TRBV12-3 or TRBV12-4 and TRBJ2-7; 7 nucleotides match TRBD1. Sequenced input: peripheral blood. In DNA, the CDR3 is TGTGCCAGCAAAGAGGCAGGGGGTTACGAGCAGTACTTC. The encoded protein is CASKEAGGYEQYF.